These T cell receptor beta chains were read from a single sample in a study of neoadjuvant nivolumab and ipilimumab in lung cancer. Measured with immunoSEQ multiplex PCR; TCRdb has only the in-frame clones, and not every one. The profile shows about 5,300 clones, about nine tenths of them singletons. Sequenced here: blood, sampled after neoadjuvant nivolumab, alone or with ipilimumab, at or shortly before surgery. The receptor set was obtained from an adult with non-small cell lung cancer. Some clones in this sample may be carry-over from other donors' samples. The CDR3 runs from the conserved cysteine through the conserved F or W. A D gene is named only where the DNA matches it firmly. Only some rows state a clone size, as once, few, many or a class for expanded clones.

V gene	J gene	D gene	clone size	CDR3 protein	CDR3 DNA
TRBV14	TRBJ1-5	.	few	CASSQGFGRPQHF	TGTGCCAGCAGCCAAGGGTTTGGGCGGCCCCAGCATTTT
TRBV6-1	TRBJ2-7	TRBD1	.	CASPPDRPTYEQYF	TGTGCCAGCCCGCCGGACAGGCCCACCTACGAGCAGTACTTC
TRBV7-9	TRBJ1-2	.	few	CASSAGVYGYTF	TGTGCCAGCAGCGCGGGAGTATATGGCTACACCTTC
TRBV19	TRBJ2-6	.	.	CASSIDHLSGANVLTF	TGTGCCAGTAGTATAGACCACCTTTCCGGGGCCAACGTCCTGACTTTC
TRBV29-1	TRBJ2-7	.	few	CSVDPGTREQYF	TGCAGCGTTGACCCCGGAACGCGTGAGCAGTACTTC
TRBV11-2	TRBJ2-2	TRBD1	.	CASTLGQGNTGELFF	TGTGCCAGCACCCTTGGACAGGGGAACACCGGGGAGCTGTTTTTT
TRBV5-1	TRBJ2-3	TRBD2	.	CASSYRLAIVGDTQYF	TGCGCCAGCAGCTACCGACTAGCCATAGTGGGAGATACGCAGTATTTT
TRBV5-6	TRBJ2-7	.	few	CASSLRWYSYEQYF	TGTGCCAGCAGCTTACGATGGTATTCCTACGAGCAGTACTTC
TRBV11-2	TRBJ1-1	.	.	CASSLKGGNTEAFF	TGTGCCAGCAGCTTAAAAGGGGGAAACACTGAAGCTTTCTTT
TRBV7-8	TRBJ1-1	TRBD1	.	CASSLASRQGQNTEAFF	TGTGCCAGCAGCTTAGCCTCCCGACAGGGGCAGAACACTGAAGCTTTCTTT
TRBV7-8	TRBJ2-2	.	.	CASSSSRGLGGELFF	TGTGCCAGCAGCTCGAGCAGGGGCTTGGGCGGGGAGCTGTTTTTT
TRBV7-2	TRBJ2-7	TRBD2	.	CASSPGLAGVYEQYF	TGTGCCAGCAGCCCCGGACTAGCGGGAGTCTACGAGCAGTACTTC
TRBV19	TRBJ2-2	TRBD1	.	CASSTTGGAPTGELFF	TGTGCCAGTAGTACAACAGGGGGCGCCCCCACCGGGGAGCTGTTTTTT
TRBV19	TRBJ2-3	TRBD2	.	CASSRTSGSRTDTQYF	TGTGCCAGTAGTAGGACTAGCGGGAGCCGCACAGATACGCAGTATTTT
TRBV19	TRBJ2-6	TRBD1	.	CASYPKAGGSGANVLTF	TGTGCCAGTTACCCCAAGGCAGGGGGCTCTGGGGCCAACGTCCTGACTTTC
TRBV7-3	TRBJ2-3	.	.	CASSLRGSTDTQYF	TGTGCCAGCAGCTTAAGAGGGAGCACAGATACGCAGTATTTT
TRBV25-1	TRBJ2-1	TRBD2	.	CASRPSGSNEQFF	TGTGCCAGCAGGCCTAGCGGGAGCAATGAGCAGTTCTTC
TRBV5-1	TRBJ2-2	TRBD2	.	CASSRTSGANTGELFF	TGCGCCAGCAGCCGGACTAGCGGAGCGAACACCGGGGAGCTGTTTTTT
TRBV5-4	TRBJ2-3	TRBD2	once	CASSPRVSSGSTDTQYF	TGTGCCAGCAGCCCCCGGGTGTCTAGCGGGAGCACAGATACGCAGTATTTT
TRBV7-2	TRBJ2-1	TRBD2	.	CASSLLVAGRYNEQFF	TGTGCCAGCAGCTTATTAGTAGCGGGACGATACAATGAGCAGTTCTTC
TRBV4-1	TRBJ2-1	.	.	CASSQGQGLFF	TGCGCCAGCAGCCAAGGGCAGGGTCTGTTCTTC
TRBV7-9	TRBJ1-3	TRBD1	.	CASSPRDRSNTIYF	TGTGCCAGCAGCCCCCGGGACAGGAGCAACACCATATATTTT
TRBV7-3	TRBJ2-2	.	once	CASSHMGGDGTGELFF	TGTGCCAGCAGCCATATGGGGGGCGATGGGACCGGGGAGCTGTTTTTT
TRBV10-3	TRBJ1-2	.	.	CAISRDAVGGYTF	TGTGCCATCAGTAGGGACGCTGTGGGTGGCTACACCTTC